A selection of T cell receptor beta chains follows, all from one sample in a study of blood T cell repertoires in COVID-19. Here immunoSEQ multiplex PCR was the method, and the copy in TCRdb shows in-frame clones only, minus some. The repertoire holds 55,000 to 80,000 clones, with less than 85% as singletons. What was sequenced was peripheral blood. These receptors all come from an elderly woman with acute or convalescent COVID-19. Each CDR3 is given with its conserved first and last residue. D genes are given only for firm matches. Some rows have no size entry. The others give once, few or many, or a class for an expanded clone.

V gene,clone size,D gene,J gene,CDR3 protein,CDR3 DNA
TRBV5-1,-,-,TRBJ2-3,CASSPPVGVDTQYF,TGCGCCAGCAGCCCCCCGGTAGGGGTAGATACGCAGTATTTT
TRBV2,-,-,TRBJ1-2,CASSESGQSYGYTF,TGTGCCAGCAGTGAGTCTGGACAGTCCTATGGCTACACCTTC
TRBV5-4,-,-,TRBJ1-1,CASSSRGHRNTEAFF,TGTGCCAGCAGCTCCCGAGGTCATCGGAACACTGAAGCTTTCTTT
TRBV11-2,-,TRBD2,TRBJ2-1,CASRRTSGSSYNEQFF,TGTGCCAGCAGGCGGACTAGCGGCAGCTCCTACAATGAGCAGTTCTTC
TRBV24-1,-,TRBD2,TRBJ2-3,CATSEPAGPARNTQYF,TGTGCCACCAGTGAGCCAGCGGGACCTGCCCGGAATACGCAGTATTTT
TRBV20-1,few,TRBD2,TRBJ2-3,CSASSLAGLTDTQYF,TGCAGTGCTAGTTCCCTAGCGGGTCTCACAGATACGCAGTATTTT
TRBV24-1,-,TRBD2,TRBJ2-2,CATSDRHLAGARTGELFF,TGTGCCACCAGTGATCGGCACCTAGCGGGAGCGCGGACCGGGGAGCTGTTTTTT
TRBV5-8,few,-,TRBJ2-2,CASSLEGAAGNTGELFF,TGTGCCAGCAGCTTGGAAGGTGCGGCGGGTAACACCGGGGAGCTGTTTTTT
TRBV7-9,-,TRBD1,TRBJ2-7,CASTGDRDSYEQYF,TGTGCCAGCACAGGGGACAGGGACTCCTACGAGCAGTACTTC
TRBV11-2,-,TRBD1,TRBJ2-7,CASSLDLTGTSYEQYF,TGTGCCAGCAGCTTAGACTTGACAGGGACGTCCTACGAGCAGTACTTC
TRBV15,few,-,TRBJ2-3,CATSSPGGDTQYF,TGTGCCACCAGCAGCCCCGGGGGAGATACGCAGTATTTT
TRBV5-6,-,-,TRBJ2-7,CASSSGQFYEQYF,TGTGCCAGCAGCTCCGGACAATTCTACGAGCAGTACTTC
TRBV16,-,-,TRBJ1-5,CASSSQRLSNQPQHF,TGTGCCAGCAGCTCCCAGAGACTTAGCAATCAACCCCAGCATTTT
TRBV7-2,-,TRBD2,TRBJ2-1,CASSSTSGRFDEQFF,TGTGCCAGCAGCTCCACTAGCGGGAGGTTCGATGAGCAGTTCTTC
TRBV7-9,-,-,TRBJ1-3,CASQPGAGNTIYF,TGTGCCAGCCAACCCGGGGCTGGAAACACCATATATTTT
TRBV27,once,TRBD1,TRBJ2-2,CASSFLGQGDTGELFF,TGTGCCAGCAGTTTTTTGGGACAGGGCGACACCGGGGAGCTGTTTTTT
TRBV11-2,-,-,TRBJ1-1,CASSRVNTEAFF,TGTGCCAGCAGCCGAGTTAACACTGAAGCTTTCTTT
TRBV5-1,-,TRBD2,TRBJ2-5,CASSSGGMAGEETQYF,TGCGCCAGCAGCTCCGGGGGAATGGCGGGAGAAGAGACCCAGTACTTC
TRBV6-2/TRBV6-3,-,-,TRBJ2-6,CASSAGSGANVLTF,TGTGCCAGCAGTGCAGGTTCTGGGGCCAACGTCCTGACTTTC
TRBV2,once,TRBD2,TRBJ2-1,CASESTSDHNEQFF,TGTGCCAGCGAGTCGACTAGCGATCACAATGAGCAGTTCTTC
TRBV2,-,-,TRBJ1-2,CASSVTDNYGYTF,TGTGCCAGCAGTGTAACAGATAACTATGGCTACACCTTC
TRBV9,-,-,TRBJ2-1,CASSVEWNRGEQFF,TGTGCCAGCAGCGTAGAATGGAATCGCGGTGAGCAGTTCTTC
TRBV28,once,-,TRBJ1-3,CASTRETGNTIYF,TGTGCCAGCACGCGGGAAACTGGAAACACCATATATTTT
TRBV7-3,-,-,TRBJ2-7,CASSLMAGVDEQYF,TGTGCCAGCAGCTTAATGGCAGGGGTGGACGAGCAGTACTTC
TRBV9,-,TRBD1,TRBJ1-3,CASSVETGALSGNTIYF,TGTGCCAGCAGCGTAGAAACAGGGGCGCTCTCTGGAAACACCATATATTTT
TRBV19,few,TRBD1,TRBJ2-2,CASSATGGRDTGELFF,TGTGCCAGTAGTGCAACAGGGGGCAGGGACACCGGGGAGCTGTTTTTT
TRBV20-1,-,-,TRBJ2-1,CSASEGRLRGEQFF,TGCAGTGCTAGTGAGGGGAGATTACGGGGTGAGCAGTTCTTC
TRBV5-1,-,-,TRBJ1-6,CASSWAGGDSPLHF,TGCGCCAGCAGCTGGGCGGGCGGTGATTCACCCCTCCACTTT
TRBV6-1,-,TRBD2,TRBJ2-5,CASSELAGQETQYF,TGTGCCAGCAGTGAATTAGCGGGCCAAGAGACCCAGTACTTC
TRBV12-3/TRBV12-4,-,-,TRBJ1-6,CASTLGNSPLHF,TGTGCCAGCACCCTCGGGAATTCACCCCTCCACTTT
TRBV7-9,-,-,TRBJ1-5,CASSSDGQRNQPQHF,TGTGCCAGCAGCTCAGACGGACAGAGAAATCAGCCCCAGCATTTT
TRBV4-2,-,-,TRBJ1-4,CASSQEGVYNEKLFF,TGTGCCAGCAGCCAAGAAGGGGTTTATAATGAAAAACTGTTTTTT
TRBV14,-,TRBD1,TRBJ2-2,CASNPGGYTGELFF,TGTGCCAGCAACCCAGGGGGCTACACCGGGGAGCTGTTTTTT
TRBV4-2,few,TRBD1,TRBJ2-7,CASSLQGAQGYEQYF,TGTGCCAGCAGCCTACAGGGGGCGCAGGGGTACGAGCAGTACTTC
TRBV12-3/TRBV12-4,-,-,TRBJ2-7,CASSLDSSYEQYF,TGTGCCAGCAGTTTAGACAGCTCCTACGAGCAGTACTTC
TRBV7-2,-,-,TRBJ2-7,CASSRGTTYEQYF,TGTGCCAGCAGCAGGGGGACGACCTACGAGCAGTACTTC
TRBV29-1,-,TRBD2,TRBJ2-5,CSARTSGRETQYF,TGCAGCGCCAGGACTAGCGGGAGGGAGACCCAGTACTTC
TRBV10-2,-,TRBD2,TRBJ2-7,CASTLAGGSYEQYF,TGCGCCAGCACCCTAGCGGGAGGCTCCTACGAGCAGTACTTC
TRBV5-4,-,-,TRBJ1-1,CASSPRGNTEAFF,TGTGCCAGCAGCCCGAGAGGGAACACTGAAGCTTTCTTT
TRBV5-1,-,TRBD1,TRBJ1-2,CASSSLFTGTGKNGYTF,TGCGCCAGCAGCTCCCTTTTTACCGGGACAGGGAAGAATGGCTACACCTTC
TRBV9,few,-,TRBJ2-1,CASSVAGGGSYNEQFF,TGTGCCAGCAGCGTAGCGGGGGGCGGCTCCTACAATGAGCAGTTCTTC
TRBV5-1,-,TRBD1,TRBJ2-3,CASSPAGTGGVAQVSDTQYF,TGCGCCAGCAGCCCGGCCGGGACAGGGGGCGTAGCACAGGTCTCAGATACGCAGTATTTT
TRBV25-1,-,-,TRBJ1-1,CASSEYRKYYRGTEAFF,TGTGCCAGCAGTGAATATAGAAAATATTATAGAGGAACTGAAGCTTTCTTT
TRBV14,-,TRBD1,TRBJ1-2,CASSHSPGQGTYGYTF,TGTGCCAGCAGCCACTCTCCGGGACAGGGGACGTATGGCTACACCTTC
TRBV7-8,-,TRBD1,TRBJ1-3,CASSVDRENTIYF,TGTGCCAGCAGCGTGGACAGGGAGAACACCATATATTTT
TRBV11-2,-,-,TRBJ1-1,CASSYGGRRATEAFF,TGTGCCAGCAGCTACGGGGGGCGCCGGGCCACTGAAGCTTTCTTT
TRBV6-1,-,-,TRBJ2-2,CASSDLDRRGTGELFF,TGTGCCAGCAGTGATCTGGACAGGAGGGGGACCGGGGAGCTGTTTTTT
TRBV6-5,once,TRBD1,TRBJ1-2,CATEDRGTNYGYTF,TGTGCCACCGAGGACAGGGGAACCAACTATGGCTACACCTTC
TRBV5-1,-,-,TRBJ2-1,CASTLVYNEQFF,TGCGCCAGCACACTGGTTTACAATGAGCAGTTCTTC
TRBV9,-,-,TRBJ1-2,CASSGTDGGNYGYTF,TGTGCCAGCAGCGGGACGGACGGCGGGAACTATGGCTACACCTTC
TRBV5-1,-,TRBD1,TRBJ2-3,CASRRGGTGDSDTQYF,TGCGCCAGCAGACGCGGCGGGACAGGGGATTCAGATACGCAGTATTTT
TRBV14,-,-,TRBJ2-7,CASSPSGGEQYF,TGTGCCAGCAGCCCATCAGGAGGAGAGCAGTACTTC
TRBV7-9,-,TRBD2,TRBJ2-5,CASSLAGGRQETQYF,TGTGCCAGCAGCCTAGCCGGCGGGAGACAAGAGACCCAGTACTTC
TRBV6-5,-,TRBD2,TRBJ2-7,CASEKGLVYPYEQYF,TGTGCCAGCGAAAAGGGACTAGTTTACCCCTACGAGCAGTACTTC
TRBV11-3,-,TRBD1,TRBJ2-3,CASSSPRDRVTDTQYF,TGTGCCAGCAGCTCCCCTCGGGACAGGGTAACAGATACGCAGTATTTT